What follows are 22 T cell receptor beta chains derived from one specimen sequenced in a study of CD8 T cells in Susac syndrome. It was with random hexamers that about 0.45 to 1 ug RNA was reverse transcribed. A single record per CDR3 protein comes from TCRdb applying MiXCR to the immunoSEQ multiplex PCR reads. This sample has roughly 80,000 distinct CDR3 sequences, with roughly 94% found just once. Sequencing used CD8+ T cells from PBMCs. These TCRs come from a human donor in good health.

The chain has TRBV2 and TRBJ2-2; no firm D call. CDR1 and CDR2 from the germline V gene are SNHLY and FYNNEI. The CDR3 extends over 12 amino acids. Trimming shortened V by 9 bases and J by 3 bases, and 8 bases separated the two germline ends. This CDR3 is CARDTDTGELFF. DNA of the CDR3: TGTGCCAGAGACACAGACACCGGGGAGCTGTTTTTT.

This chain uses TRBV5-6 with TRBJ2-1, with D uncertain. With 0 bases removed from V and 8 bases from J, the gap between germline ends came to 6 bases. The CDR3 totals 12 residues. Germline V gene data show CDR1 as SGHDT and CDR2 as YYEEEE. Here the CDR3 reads CASSLVNDEQFF. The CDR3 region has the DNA TGTGCCAGCAGCTTGGTGAACGATGAGCAGTTCTTC.

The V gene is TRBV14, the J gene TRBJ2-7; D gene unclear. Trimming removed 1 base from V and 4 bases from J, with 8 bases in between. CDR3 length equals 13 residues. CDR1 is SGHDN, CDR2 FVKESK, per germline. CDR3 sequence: CASSQAGHYEQYF. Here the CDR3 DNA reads TGTGCCAGCAGCCAAGCGGGCCATTACGAGCAGTACTTC.

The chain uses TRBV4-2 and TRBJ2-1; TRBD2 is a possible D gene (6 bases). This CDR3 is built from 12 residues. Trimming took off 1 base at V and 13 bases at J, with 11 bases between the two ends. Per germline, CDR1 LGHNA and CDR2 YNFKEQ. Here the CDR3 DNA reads TGTGCCAGCAGCCAAGGGGGACTGCCCCAGTTCTTC. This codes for CASSQGGLPQFF.

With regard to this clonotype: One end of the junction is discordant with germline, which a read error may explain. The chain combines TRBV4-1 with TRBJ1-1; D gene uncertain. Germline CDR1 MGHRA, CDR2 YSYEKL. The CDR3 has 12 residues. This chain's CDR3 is CASSRGNTEVFF. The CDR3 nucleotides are TGCGCCAGCAGCCGAGGGAACACTGAAGTTTTCTTT.

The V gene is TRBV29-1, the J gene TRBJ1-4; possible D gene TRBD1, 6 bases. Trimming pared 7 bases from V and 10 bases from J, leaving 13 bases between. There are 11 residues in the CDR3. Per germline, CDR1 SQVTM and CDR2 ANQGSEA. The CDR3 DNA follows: TGCAGCGGAACGGAGACAGGAAAACTGTTTTTT. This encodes CSGTETGKLFF.

Written as DNA, the CDR3 is TGTGCCAGCAGTTACTCGAGGCGGGACACTGAAGCTTTCTTT. This encodes CASSYSRRDTEAFF. This chain uses TRBV6-5 with TRBJ1-1; no clear D. Trimming left V 0 bases short and J 3 bases short, with 8 bases between. The CDR3 has 14 amino acids. The germline V gene has CDR1 MNHEY and CDR2 SVGAGI.

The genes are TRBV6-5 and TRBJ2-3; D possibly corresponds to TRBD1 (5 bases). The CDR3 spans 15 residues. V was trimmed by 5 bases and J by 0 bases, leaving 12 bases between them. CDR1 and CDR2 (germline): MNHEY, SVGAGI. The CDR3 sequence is CASSRDRSSTDTQYF. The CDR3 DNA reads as TGTGCCAGCAGTCGCGACAGAAGTAGCACAGATACGCAGTATTTT.

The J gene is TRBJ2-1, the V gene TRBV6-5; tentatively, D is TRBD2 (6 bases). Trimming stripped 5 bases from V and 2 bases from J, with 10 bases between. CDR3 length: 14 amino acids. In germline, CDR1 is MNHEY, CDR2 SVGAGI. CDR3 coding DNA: TGTGCCAGCAGTGTCGGGAGCACCTACAATGAGCAGTTCTTC. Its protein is CASSVGSTYNEQFF.

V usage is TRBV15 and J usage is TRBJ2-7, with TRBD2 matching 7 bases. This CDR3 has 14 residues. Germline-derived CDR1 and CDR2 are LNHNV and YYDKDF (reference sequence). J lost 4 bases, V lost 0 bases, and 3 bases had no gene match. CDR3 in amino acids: CATSREASGYEQYV. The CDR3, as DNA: TGTGCCACCAGCAGAGAAGCTAGCGGATACGAGCAGTACGTC.

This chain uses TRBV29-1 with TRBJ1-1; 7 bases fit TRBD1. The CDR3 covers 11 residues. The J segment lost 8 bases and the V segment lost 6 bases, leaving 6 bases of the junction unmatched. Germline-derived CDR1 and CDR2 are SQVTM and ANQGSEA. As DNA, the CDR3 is TGCAGCGTGCCGGGGACAGCCGAAGCTTTCTTT. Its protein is CSVPGTAEAFF. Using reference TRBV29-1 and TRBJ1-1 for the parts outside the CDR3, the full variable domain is SAVISQKPSRDICQRGTSLTIQCQVDSQVTMMFWYRQQPGQSLTLIATANQGSEATYESGFVIDKFPISRPNLTFSTLTVSNMSPEDSSIYLCSVPGTAEAFFGQGTRLTVV.

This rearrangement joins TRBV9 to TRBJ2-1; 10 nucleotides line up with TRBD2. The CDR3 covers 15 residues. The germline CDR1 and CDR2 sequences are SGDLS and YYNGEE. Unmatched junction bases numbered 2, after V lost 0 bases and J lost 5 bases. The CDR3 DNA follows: TGTGCCAGCAGCGTAGCTAGCGGGAGAGACAATGAGCAGTTCTTC. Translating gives CASSVASGRDNEQFF.

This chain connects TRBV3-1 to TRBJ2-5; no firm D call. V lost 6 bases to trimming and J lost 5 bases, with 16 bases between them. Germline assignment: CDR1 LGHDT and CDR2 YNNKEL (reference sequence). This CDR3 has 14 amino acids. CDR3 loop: CASRLGIQSETQYF. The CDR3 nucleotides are TGTGCCAGCAGGCTAGGGATACAGTCGGAGACCCAGTACTTC.

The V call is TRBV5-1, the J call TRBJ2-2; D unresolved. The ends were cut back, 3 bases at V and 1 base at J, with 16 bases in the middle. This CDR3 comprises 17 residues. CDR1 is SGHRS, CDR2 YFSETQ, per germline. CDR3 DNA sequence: TGCGCCAGCAGCTCGGAACCGGGCGAAAGGAACACCGGGGAGCTGTTTTTT. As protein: CASSSEPGERNTGELFF.

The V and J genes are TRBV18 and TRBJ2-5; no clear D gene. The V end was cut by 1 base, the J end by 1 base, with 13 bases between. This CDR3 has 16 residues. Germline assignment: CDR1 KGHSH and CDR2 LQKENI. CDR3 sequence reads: CASSPLGPLGQETQYF. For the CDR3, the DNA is TGTGCCAGCTCACCACTAGGACCCCTGGGCCAAGAGACCCAGTACTTC.

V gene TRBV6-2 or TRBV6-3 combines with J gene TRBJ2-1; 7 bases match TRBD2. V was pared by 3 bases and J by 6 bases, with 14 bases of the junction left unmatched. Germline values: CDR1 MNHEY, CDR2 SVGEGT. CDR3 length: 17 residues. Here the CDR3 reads CASSYPLPASGSNEQFF. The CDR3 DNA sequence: TGTGCCAGCAGTTATCCCCTCCCGGCTAGCGGATCCAATGAGCAGTTCTTC.

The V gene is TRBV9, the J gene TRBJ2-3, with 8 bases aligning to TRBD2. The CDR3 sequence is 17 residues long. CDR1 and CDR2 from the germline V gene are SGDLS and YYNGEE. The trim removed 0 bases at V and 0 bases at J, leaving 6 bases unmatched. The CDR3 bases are TGTGCCAGCAGCGTAGATGGTAGCGGGGCGAGCACAGATACGCAGTATTTT. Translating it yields CASSVDGSGASTDTQYF.

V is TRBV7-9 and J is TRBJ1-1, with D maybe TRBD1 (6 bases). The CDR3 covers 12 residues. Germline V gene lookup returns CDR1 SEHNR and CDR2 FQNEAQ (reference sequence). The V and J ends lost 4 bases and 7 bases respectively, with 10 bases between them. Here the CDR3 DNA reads TGTGCCAGCAGCTGGGGGGCGGATGAAGCTTTCTTT. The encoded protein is CASSWGADEAFF.

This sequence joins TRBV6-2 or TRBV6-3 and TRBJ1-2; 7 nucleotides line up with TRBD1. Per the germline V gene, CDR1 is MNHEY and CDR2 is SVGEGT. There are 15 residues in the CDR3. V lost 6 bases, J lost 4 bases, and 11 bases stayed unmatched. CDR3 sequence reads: CASSRRQGYFYGYTF. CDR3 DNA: TGTGCCAGCAGCCGCAGACAGGGCTATTTCTATGGCTACACCTTC.

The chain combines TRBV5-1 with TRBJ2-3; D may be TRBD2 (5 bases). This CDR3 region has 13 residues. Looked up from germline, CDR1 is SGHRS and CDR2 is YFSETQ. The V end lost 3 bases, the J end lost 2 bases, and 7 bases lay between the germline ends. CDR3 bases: TGCGCCAGCAGCTGGACTGTCACAGATACGCAGTATTTT. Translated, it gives CASSWTVTDTQYF.

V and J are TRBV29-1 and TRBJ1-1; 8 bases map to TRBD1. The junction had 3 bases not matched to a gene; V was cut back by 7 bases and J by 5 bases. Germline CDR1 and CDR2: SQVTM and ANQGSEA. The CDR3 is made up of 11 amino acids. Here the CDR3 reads CSGGQGTEAFF. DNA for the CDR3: TGCAGCGGCGGACAGGGTACTGAAGCTTTCTTT.

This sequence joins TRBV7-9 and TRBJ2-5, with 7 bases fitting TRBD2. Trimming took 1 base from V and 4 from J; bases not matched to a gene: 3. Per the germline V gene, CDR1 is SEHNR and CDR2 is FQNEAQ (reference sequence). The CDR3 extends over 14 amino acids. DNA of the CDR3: TGTGCCAGCAGCTTAGGAGGACTAGGAGAGACCCAGTACTTC. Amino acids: CASSLGGLGETQYF.